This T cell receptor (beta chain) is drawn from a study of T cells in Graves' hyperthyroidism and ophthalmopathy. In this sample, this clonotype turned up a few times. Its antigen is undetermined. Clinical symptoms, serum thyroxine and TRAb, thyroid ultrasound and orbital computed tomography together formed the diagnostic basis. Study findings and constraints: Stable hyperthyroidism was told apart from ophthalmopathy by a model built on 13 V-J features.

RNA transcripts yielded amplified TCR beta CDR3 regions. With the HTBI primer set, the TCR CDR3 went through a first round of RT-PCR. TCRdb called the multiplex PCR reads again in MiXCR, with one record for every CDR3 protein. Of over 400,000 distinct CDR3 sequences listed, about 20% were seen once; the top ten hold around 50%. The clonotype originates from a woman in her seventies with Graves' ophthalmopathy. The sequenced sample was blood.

The CDR3 reads CSARGHNMNTEAFF. The DNA of the CDR3 is TGCAGTGCTAGAGGACACAATATGAACACTGAAGCTTTCTTT. The V call is TRBV20-1, the J call TRBJ1-1, with D uncertain. This CDR3 is 14 amino acids long. V lost 1 base and J lost 0, with 9 bases in between. The germline CDR1 and CDR2 sequences are DFQATT and SNEGSKA (reference sequence).